These T cell receptor beta chains were read from a single sample in a study of OX40 agonist ivuxolimab in advanced cancers. Profiled with immunoSEQ multiplex PCR; TCRdb holds only in-frame clones, not every one. The sample lists about 14,000 clones, about 81% occurring once. Sample: CD4+ or CD8+ T cells sorted from blood, taken in a trial of the OX40 agonist ivuxolimab. The receptors come from an adult with an advanced solid tumor such as melanoma, head and neck, liver or kidney cancer. The CDR3 runs from the conserved cysteine through the conserved F or W. A D gene is named only where the DNA matches it firmly. Size is stated for part of the rows, as once, few or many counts, or as a class when the clone is expanded.

j_call clone_size d_call v_call cdr3_aa cdr3_nt
TRBJ2-1 . . TRBV25-1 CASSDREVQTYNEQFF TGTGCCAGCAGTGACAGGGAAGTCCAAACCTACAATGAGCAGTTCTTC
TRBJ2-7 . . TRBV5-1 CASSSHPGLSYEQYF TGCGCCAGCAGCTCCCACCCGGGCCTCTCCTACGAGCAGTACTTC
TRBJ2-3 . TRBD2 TRBV6-1 CASSESSGGADTQYF TGTGCCAGCAGTGAAAGTAGCGGGGGGGCAGATACGCAGTATTTT
TRBJ2-7 . . TRBV11-2 CASSPESGVYYEQYF TGTGCCAGCAGCCCAGAGTCAGGGGTCTACTACGAGCAGTACTTC
TRBJ2-2 . . TRBV18 CASSPIRAGFTGELFF TGTGCCAGCTCACCAATTCGTGCAGGGTTCACCGGGGAGCTGTTTTTT
TRBJ2-3 . TRBD2 TRBV11-2 CASISLGEGLTDTQYF TGTGCCAGCATTTCTCTCGGGGAGGGGCTCACAGATACGCAGTATTTT
TRBJ2-2 . . TRBV5-4 CASSSPTGELFF TGTGCCAGCTCCAGTCCCACCGGGGAGCTGTTTTTT
TRBJ1-1 few . TRBV2 CATRGLPNTEAFF TGTGCCACAAGGGGACTGCCGAACACTGAAGCTTTCTTT
TRBJ1-1 . TRBD1 TRBV4-1 CASSPGQLNTEAFF TGCGCCAGCAGCCCGGGACAGTTGAACACTGAAGCTTTCTTT
TRBJ1-2 . . TRBV27 CASSFLGSYGYTF TGTGCCAGCAGTTTTCTAGGGTCCTATGGCTACACCTTC
TRBJ2-4 . TRBD2 TRBV2 CASSAGLAGQNIQYF TGTGCCAGCAGCGCGGGACTAGCGGGTCAAAACATTCAGTACTTC
TRBJ2-7 . TRBD1 TRBV18 CASSIGQAVSYEQYF TGTGCCAGCTCAATCGGACAGGCCGTCTCCTACGAGCAGTACTTC
TRBJ2-7 . . TRBV27 CASSLSAPSSYEQYF TGTGCCAGCAGTTTAAGCGCTCCGAGCTCCTACGAGCAGTACTTC
TRBJ2-3 . . TRBV4-2 CASSQGTLTSTDTQYF TGTGCCAGCAGCCAAGGGACGCTCACTAGCACAGATACGCAGTATTTT
TRBJ2-1 medium-sized TRBD1 TRBV5-6 CASSSTTGPTEISYNEQFF TGTGCCAGCAGCTCGACGACAGGGCCGACTGAAATTTCCTACAATGAGCAGTTCTTC
TRBJ2-1 . TRBD2 TRBV6-1 CASSEGTSGSNEQFF TGTGCCAGCAGTGAAGGGACTAGCGGGAGCAATGAGCAGTTCTTC
TRBJ1-1 . . TRBV5-3 CARSLFWRLDTEAFF TGTGCCAGAAGCTTGTTCTGGAGATTAGACACTGAAGCTTTCTTT
TRBJ2-2 . TRBD2 TRBV28 CASSKGLAALNTGELFF TGTGCCAGCAGTAAAGGACTAGCGGCTTTGAACACCGGGGAGCTGTTTTTT
TRBJ2-7 . . TRBV28 CASSLPEGLNYEQYF TGTGCCAGCAGCCTCCCCGAGGGCTTAAACTACGAGCAGTACTTC
TRBJ2-7 . . TRBV28 CASSKSGTSYEQYF TGTGCCAGCAGTAAGAGCGGTACCTCCTACGAGCAGTACTTC
TRBJ1-1 . TRBD1 TRBV7-3 CASSFSRDSAEAFF TGTGCCAGCAGCTTCTCCCGGGACAGCGCTGAAGCTTTCTTT
TRBJ1-1 . . TRBV7-3 CASSLTSDSLGTEAFF TGTGCCAGCAGCTTAACGTCCGACAGCTTGGGGACTGAAGCTTTCTTT
TRBJ2-7 . TRBD1 TRBV4-3 CASSQGDRGNYEQYF TGCGCCAGCAGCCAAGGGGACAGGGGAAACTACGAGCAGTACTTC
TRBJ1-1 . . TRBV18 CASSPLQENTEAFF TGTGCCAGCTCACCTTTACAAGAAAACACTGAAGCTTTCTTT
TRBJ2-6 . . TRBV9 CASSAHNSGANVLTF TGTGCCAGCAGCGCCCACAACTCTGGGGCCAACGTCCTGACTTTC
TRBJ2-3 . . TRBV7-2 CASSLDGPLDTQYF TGTGCCAGCAGCTTGGACGGCCCCCTAGATACGCAGTATTTT
TRBJ1-1 . . TRBV19 CASSILAESRTEAFF TGTGCCAGTAGTATACTGGCGGAAAGTAGGACTGAAGCTTTCTTT
TRBJ1-5 . . TRBV4-2 CASSQGGTEHEAQHF TGTGCCAGCAGCCAAGGGGGGACGGAGCATGAAGCCCAGCATTTT